The rows below give T cell receptor beta chains drawn from one sample of a study of CD8 T cells in ankylosing spondylitis. TCRdb passed the 5' RACE reads through MiXCR, listing each CDR3 protein once. The sample has 300,000 to 350,000 distinct CDR3 sequences, 20% to 25% seen once. The sample taken for sequencing was blood, either unsorted or a sorted T cell fraction (not recorded which). Source of these receptors: a female donor with ankylosing spondylitis or in good health (not recorded which). CDR3s include the opening cysteine and the closing phenylalanine or tryptophan. D genes are given only for firm matches. Some rows mark clone size as missing; the rest say once, few, many or name a class of expanded clone.

>TRBV12-3/TRBV12-4|.|TRBJ2-1|many
TGTGCCAGCAGCTCTGACTCCTTCTACAATGAGCAGTTCTTC
CASSSDSFYNEQFF
>TRBV20-1|.|TRBJ2-3|.
TGCAGTGCTAGAGGGCCAAATACGCAGTATTTT
CSARGPNTQYF
>TRBV5-1|TRBD1|TRBJ2-7|.
TGCGCCAGCAGCTTGGCCGGGACAGTGAGCTCCTACGAGCAGTACTTC
CASSLAGTVSSYEQYF
>TRBV12-3/TRBV12-4|.|TRBJ1-6|few
TGTGCCAGCAGGCCCACGGGGGCCGGGGATTCACCCCTCCACTTT
CASRPTGAGDSPLHF
>TRBV29-1|TRBD1|TRBJ2-3|many
TGCAGCGTGGCGTGGACAGGGGCATATAACATGGATACGCAGTATTTT
CSVAWTGAYNMDTQYF
>TRBV29-1|TRBD1|TRBJ1-2|.
TGCAGCGTTGACCGGACAGGAAGCTATGGCTACACCTTC
CSVDRTGSYGYTF
>TRBV20-1|TRBD1|TRBJ2-7|many
TGCAGTGCCCGGGGACAGTATCCGGGGCAGTACTTC
CSARGQYPGQYF
>TRBV7-6|.|TRBJ2-6|.
TGTGCCAGCAGCCCCGCAGTGGGAGATGGGGCCAACGTCCTGACTTTC
CASSPAVGDGANVLTF
>TRBV7-2|.|TRBJ1-5|.
TGTGCCAGCAGCGCCTACGGGATTAGCAATCAGCCCCAGCATTTT
CASSAYGISNQPQHF
>TRBV19|.|TRBJ1-1|many
TGTGCCAGTAGTCCGGGGACGGGGAACACTGAAGCTTTCTTT
CASSPGTGNTEAFF
>TRBV28|TRBD1|TRBJ2-1|.
TGTGCCAGCAGTTTATCCGGACAGGAAAGGGCTTATGAGCAGTTCTTC
CASSLSGQERAYEQFF
>TRBV7-2|TRBD1|TRBJ2-5|.
TGTGCCAGCAGCTTGCAGGGGGCTCGGGAAGAGACCCAGTACTTC
CASSLQGAREETQYF
>TRBV29-1|.|TRBJ1-5|many
TGCAGCGTTGCGGAGGGGAATCAGCCCCAGCATTTT
CSVAEGNQPQHF
>TRBV20-1|TRBD2|TRBJ2-5|.
TGCAGTGTTCACCAGACTAGCGGACAAGAGACCCAGTACTTC
CSVHQTSGQETQYF
>TRBV4-3|TRBD2|TRBJ2-3|few
TGCGCCAGCAGCAGGGGGGTCGGGAGGGCCCTCCCCTCCACAGATACGCAGTATTTT
CASSRGVGRALPSTDTQYF
>TRBV4-2|TRBD2|TRBJ2-4|few
TGTGCCAGCAGCCAAGGGACTAGCGGACTAGCCAAAAACATTCAGTACTTC
CASSQGTSGLAKNIQYF
>TRBV12-3/TRBV12-4|TRBD2|TRBJ2-5|.
TGTGCCAGCAGTCCCTTGGGAGGGAGCGAGACCCAGTACTTC
CASSPLGGSETQYF
>TRBV4-2|TRBD2|TRBJ2-7|.
TGTGCCAGCAGCCGCGGACTAGCGGGAGTGGAATCCTCCTACGAGCAGTACTTC
CASSRGLAGVESSYEQYF
>TRBV24-1|TRBD2|TRBJ2-1|few
TGTGCCACCAGTGATCCCCATAGCGGGAGAGGCAATGAGCAGTTCTTC
CATSDPHSGRGNEQFF
>TRBV18|TRBD1|TRBJ1-6|.
TGTGCCAGCTCACCTCAGACAGGGATCAGTTCACCCCTCCACTTT
CASSPQTGISSPLHF
>TRBV6-6|TRBD1|TRBJ2-1|few
TGTGCCAGCAGGTGGACAGGGGAGCAGGAGTTCTTC
CASRWTGEQEFF
>TRBV7-3|.|TRBJ2-1|.
TGTGCCAGCAGCTTAAGTGGGAATCTTTACAATGAGCAGTTCTTC
CASSLSGNLYNEQFF
>TRBV25-1|.|TRBJ2-2|few
TGTGCCAGCAGTGATGTGACACACACCGGGGAGCTGTTTTTT
CASSDVTHTGELFF
>TRBV6-5|.|TRBJ1-5|few
TGTGCCAGCAGTTACGGGGGGGTGGGCAATCAGCCCCAGCATTTT
CASSYGGVGNQPQHF
>TRBV7-2|TRBD2|TRBJ2-1|.
TGTGCCAGCAGCCGTAGCGGGAGAAGAGTCGATGAGCAGTTCTTC
CASSRSGRRVDEQFF
>TRBV29-1|.|TRBJ2-5|.
TGCAGCGTTGCATCAGGCGGCCAAGAGACCCAGTACTTC
CSVASGGQETQYF
>TRBV29-1|TRBD1|TRBJ1-1|few
TGCAGCACCAGGACAGGGGGGAACACTGAAGCTTTCTTT
CSTRTGGNTEAFF
>TRBV27|.|TRBJ2-3|many
TGTGCCAGCAGTTTGGGCGGGGGCACAGATACGCAGTATTTT
CASSLGGGTDTQYF
>TRBV11-2|.|TRBJ2-5|few
TGTGCCAGCAGCTTAGAACTACAAGAGACCCAGTACTTC
CASSLELQETQYF
>TRBV29-1|TRBD1|TRBJ2-5|many
TGCAGCACCCGGGACAGAGCCCAAGAGACCCAGTACTTC
CSTRDRAQETQYF
>TRBV10-3|.|TRBJ1-1|few
TGTGCCATTTCCGTTTCGGACACTGAAGCTTTCTTT
CAISVSDTEAFF
>TRBV12-3/TRBV12-4|.|TRBJ2-7|.
TGTGCCAGCAGTCCCGACGGGACCCCGACCTACGAGCAGTACTTC
CASSPDGTPTYEQYF
>TRBV12-3/TRBV12-4|.|TRBJ2-7|few
TGTGCCAGCACCCTTGGACGGTACTACGAGCAGTACTTC
CASTLGRYYEQYF
>TRBV9|.|TRBJ2-1|.
TGTGCCAGCAGCGTAGACGTGGGCTACAATGAGCAGTTCTTC
CASSVDVGYNEQFF
>TRBV20-1|TRBD2|TRBJ2-5|few
TGCAGTGCTAGGGGACTAGTGATTATCCCCAACGTGGGGACCCAGTACTTC
CSARGLVIIPNVGTQYF
>TRBV28|.|TRBJ1-5|.
TGTGCCGGCAGTTTATCAGGGGTCAATCAGCGCCAGCATTTT
CAGSLSGVNQRQHF
>TRBV29-1|.|TRBJ2-1|.
TGCAGCGTTGAACGAGGGGTAGGCAATGAGCAGTTCTTC
CSVERGVGNEQFF
>TRBV20-1|.|TRBJ2-5|few
TGCAGCCGGCGGTACCAAGAGACCCAGTACTTC
CSRRYQETQYF
>TRBV29-1|TRBD1|TRBJ2-1|many
TGCAGCCTTGGACAGGGCTACAATGAGCAGTTCTTC
CSLGQGYNEQFF
>TRBV11-2|.|TRBJ1-1|.
TGTGCCAGCAGCTTCGAGATGAACACTGAAGCTTTCTTT
CASSFEMNTEAFF
>TRBV5-6|TRBD2|TRBJ2-1|.
TGTGCCAGCAGCTTGACAGCGGGAGTGGGGCATGAGCAGTTCTTC
CASSLTAGVGHEQFF
>TRBV5-4|.|TRBJ2-1|few
TGTGCCAGCACCAGCAGGGTCACCTACAATGAGCAGTTCTTC
CASTSRVTYNEQFF
>TRBV6-1|.|TRBJ2-7|few
TGTGCCAGCAGTGATCGGGAGATGGCCTACGAGCAGTACTTC
CASSDREMAYEQYF
>TRBV6-1|.|TRBJ1-2|.
TGTGCCAGCAGCCGCGGGCGGGGCACCTATGGCTACACCTTC
CASSRGRGTYGYTF
>TRBV6-5|TRBD1|TRBJ1-2|.
TGTGCCAGCAGTTACTCACCGGGACAGGGATATGGCTACACCTTC
CASSYSPGQGYGYTF
>TRBV6-1|.|TRBJ2-5|few
TGTGCCAGCAACATGAACGGAGATTCCAGAGAGACCCAGTACTTC
CASNMNGDSRETQYF
>TRBV20-1|TRBD1|TRBJ2-7|.
TGCAGTGCTAGGGGGGACAGGGGATTCTACGAGCAGTACTTC
CSARGDRGFYEQYF
>TRBV15|.|TRBJ2-7|few
TGTGCCACCAGCAGAGATTGGAGCGAGCAGTACTTC
CATSRDWSEQYF
>TRBV6-5|.|TRBJ1-2|.
TGTGCCATCTCGACAGTCTATGGCTACACCTTC
CAISTVYGYTF
>TRBV6-1|.|TRBJ2-7|.
TGTGCCAGCACCTCTATGGGGGAATCCTACGAGCAGTACTTC
CASTSMGESYEQYF
>TRBV12-3/TRBV12-4|.|TRBJ2-5|many
TGTGCCAGCAGTTTATTGCCGGTCCGACCGAGCGATCAAGAGACCCAGTACTTC
CASSLLPVRPSDQETQYF
>TRBV20-1|.|TRBJ1-5|few
TGCAGTGCTCGTGTTAGCAATCAGCCCCAGCATTTT
CSARVSNQPQHF
>TRBV6-5|.|TRBJ2-7|.
TGTGCCAGCAGTTACTCGTGGGACGACTCCTACGAGCAGTACTTC
CASSYSWDDSYEQYF
>TRBV20-1|.|TRBJ2-5|few
TGCAGTGCTTCACGCGGGGGCAGCCAAGAGACCCAGTACTTC
CSASRGGSQETQYF
>TRBV5-4|.|TRBJ2-7|few
TGTGCCAGCAGCTTTGGCGGGAAATCAGGTGGCGAGCAGTACTTC
CASSFGGKSGGEQYF
>TRBV29-1|TRBD2|TRBJ2-2|many
TGCAGCGTGAGCGGGATCTTCACCGGGGAGCTGTTTTTT
CSVSGIFTGELFF
>TRBV29-1|TRBD2|TRBJ2-1|few
TGCAGCGTGACTAGCGGGGACGCGTGGGGTGAGCAGTTCTTC
CSVTSGDAWGEQFF
>TRBV20-1|.|TRBJ2-2|few
TGCAGTGCTAGAGCGACCGGACCCCTCATCGGGGAGCTGTTTTTT
CSARATGPLIGELFF
>TRBV7-8|.|TRBJ2-5|.
TGTGCCAGCAGCTTTAGGGGCAAGGAAGGGGAGACCCAGTACTTC
CASSFRGKEGETQYF